This TCR beta chain originates from a study of blood T cell repertoires in COVID-19. In assigning cohorts, the study relied on participant-reported clinical history. Only in-frame clones appear in the TCRdb table, and some are missing; sequencing was by immunoSEQ multiplex PCR. The sample includes 360,000 or so clones, roughly 86% of them seen just once. Input material: PBMCs or T cells enriched from blood (not recorded which). The receptor was derived from a woman in her 30s who had been exposed to COVID-19.

CDR3 DNA: TGCGCCAGCAGTGGATCCGGGACAGGGTATGGGTGGCTGTTTTTT. As protein: CASSGSGTGYGWLFF. This chain connects TRBV10-1 to TRBJ2-2; TRBD1 matches 9 bases. V trimming: 4 bases; J trimming: 13 bases; junction bases outside the gene matches: 13. Germline V gives CDR1 WNHNN, CDR2 SYGVQD (reference sequence). This CDR3 has 15 amino acids.